A single sample is the source of the 19 T cell receptor beta chains below, sequenced in a study of shared clonotypes between healthy human individuals. Clones were sequenced by immunoSEQ multiplex PCR, and TCRdb holds only the in-frame ones, with some missing. The sample carries 1.6 million or so clones, less than 99% recorded once. The sequenced sample was naive CD4+ T cells sorted from blood. Subset defined: CD45RA+ positively selected. The source is a man aged 30 to 39 in good health.

This clone occurred once. This chain's CDR3 is CASSSSGTRKETQYF. The CDR3 DNA reads as TGTGCCAGCAGCTCCAGTGGGACTAGGAAAGAGACCCAGTACTTC. This chain uses TRBV9 with TRBJ2-5, with 8 bases that match TRBD2. In germline, CDR1 is SGDLS, CDR2 YYNGEE. The ends lost 4 bases at V and 3 bases at J; junction bases unmatched: 8. This CDR3 is built from 15 residues.

The chain is built from TRBV4-3 and TRBJ1-1; 10 bases are a match to TRBD1. J was trimmed by 1 base and V by 4 bases; bases with no gene match: 12. The CDR3 has 18 residues. Germline lookup yields CDR1 LGHNA and CDR2 YSLEER. CDR3 nucleotide sequence: TGCGCCAGCAGCCTCAAGATCGGCCGGGACAGGGGGAACACTGAAGCTTTCTTT. The encoded protein is CASSLKIGRDRGNTEAFF.

The rearrangement links TRBV10-3 to TRBJ1-2; tentatively, D is TRBD1 (5 bases). There are 15 residues in the CDR3. V was clipped by 6 bases and J by 1 base, with 15 bases between them. Germline V lookup: CDR1 ENHRY, CDR2 SYGVKD. CDR3 coding DNA: TGTGCCATCAGGAAGGGACCTTCCTTTAACTATGGCTACACCTTC. Translated, it gives CAIRKGPSFNYGYTF.

The chain is built from TRBV27 and TRBJ2-3; the match to TRBD2 covers 8 bases. The CDR3 spans 19 residues. Losses at the gene ends were 6 bases for V and 2 bases for J; bases not matched to a gene: 19. Germline V CDR1 and CDR2: MNHEY, SMNVEV (reference sequence). CDR3 amino acids: CASSGIVGWGAGATDTQYF. CDR3 DNA: TGTGCCAGCAGCGGGATCGTAGGATGGGGAGCGGGGGCCACAGATACGCAGTATTTT.

The chain uses TRBV5-4 and TRBJ2-1; TRBD1 aligns across 11 bases. Germline CDR1 SGHNT, CDR2 YYREEE (reference sequence). The CDR3 extends over 15 amino acids. The V and J ends lost 5 bases and 7 bases, in that order; junction bases with no gene match: 8. DNA of the CDR3: TGTGCCAGCAGTTCCGGGACAGGGGGGTCGAATGAGCAGTTCTTC. It codes for CASSSGTGGSNEQFF. The entire variable domain, with the rest obtained from reference TRBV5-4 and TRBJ2-1, is as follows: ETGVTQSPTHLIKTRGQQVTLRCSSQSGHNTVSWYQQALGQGPQFIFQYYREEENGRGNFPPRFSGLQFPNYSSELNVNALELDDSALYLCASSSGTGGSNEQFFGPGTRLTVL.

This chain uses TRBV7-9 with TRBJ2-7, with D possibly TRBD1 on 5 matching bases. V was cut by 3 bases and J by 6 bases, with 12 bases left in between. CDR1 and CDR2 (germline): SEHNR, FQNEAQ (reference sequence). The CDR3 sequence is 13 residues long. In DNA, the CDR3 is TGTGCCAGCAGCTTTGCAGGGTCGGGCGAGCAGTACTTC. Amino acid sequence: CASSFAGSGEQYF.

The chain has TRBV6-1 and TRBJ2-5; D unresolved. CDR1 is MNHNS, CDR2 SASEGT, per germline. The length of the CDR3 is 13 residues. Trimming pared 3 bases from V and 7 bases from J, leaving 12 bases between. The CDR3 nucleotides read TGTGCCAGCAGTGACCGGCAGTTAGGGACCCAGTACTTC. It yields the protein CASSDRQLGTQYF.

A word on this clone: The same CDR3 also results from other DNA sequences found in this sample. J is TRBJ1-1 and V is TRBV6-5; D not resolved. The CDR3 extends over 14 amino acids. Trimming pared 0 bases from V and 2 bases from J, leaving 7 bases between. Germline CDR1 MNHEY, CDR2 SVGAGI. CDR3: CASSYSRANTEAFF. CDR3 coding DNA: TGTGCCAGCAGTTACTCGAGGGCTAACACTGAAGCTTTCTTT.

This chain joins TRBV28 and TRBJ2-1, with TRBD2 identical over 7 bases. The CDR3 totals 17 residues. V lost 1 base, J lost 2 bases, and 8 bases stayed unmatched. The V gene's germline CDR1 is MDHEN and CDR2 SYDVKM. The CDR3 here is CASSLSPAGPPYNEQFF. The CDR3 nucleotides are TGTGCCAGCAGTTTATCTCCAGCGGGACCGCCCTACAATGAGCAGTTCTTC.

This clone was recorded only once. The chain is built from TRBV5-5 and TRBJ2-1; 7 bases are shared with TRBD2. This CDR3 is built from 15 residues. Germline CDR1 reads SGHKS; CDR2 reads YYEKEE (reference sequence). J was trimmed by 4 bases and V by 3 bases; bases with no gene match: 7. The CDR3 sequence: CASSSAGEPYNEQFF. Written as DNA, the CDR3 is TGTGCCAGCAGCTCCGCGGGAGAACCTTACAATGAGCAGTTCTTC.

J is TRBJ2-2 and V is TRBV6-6; 8 positions agree with TRBD2. Germline V gives CDR1 MNHNY, CDR2 SVGAGI (reference sequence). J was trimmed by 2 bases and V by 8 bases; bases with no gene match: 1. CDR3 size: 13 residues. As DNA, the CDR3 is TGTGCCAGCCGGGGGGGTAACACCGGGGAGCTGTTTTTT. Residues: CASRGGNTGELFF.

The chain couples TRBV27 to TRBJ2-2; no definite D call. V was shortened by 6 bases and J by 3 bases, with 8 bases between the two germline ends. This CDR3 spans 13 amino acids. The V gene's germline CDR1 is MNHEY and CDR2 SMNVEV (reference sequence). The CDR3 reads CASRLLDTGELFF. The DNA of the CDR3 is TGTGCCAGCAGGCTACTCGACACCGGGGAGCTGTTTTTT.

This clone was found once. The gene calls are TRBV15 and TRBJ2-4, with 9 bases that match TRBD2. The CDR3 consists of 17 residues. Per the germline V gene, CDR1 is LNHNV and CDR2 is YYDKDF (reference sequence). J gave up 0 bases and V 1 base, and 4 bases lay outside the gene matches. CDR3 DNA sequence: TGTGCCACCAGCAGAGCGGCGGGAGGGTTAGCCAAAAACATTCAGTACTTC. Translation gives CATSRAAGGLAKNIQYF. Filled out from reference TRBV15 and TRBJ2-4, the complete variable domain reads DAMVIQNPRYQVTQFGKPVTLSCSQTLNHNVMYWYQQKSSQAPKLLFHYYDKDFNNEADTPDNFQSRRPNTSFCFLDIRSPGLGDTAMYLCATSRAAGGLAKNIQYFGAGTRLSVL.

The chain has TRBV19 and TRBJ1-5; possible D gene TRBD1, 5 bases. The ends were cut back, 7 bases at V and 7 bases at J, with 20 bases in the middle. This CDR3 spans 15 amino acids. Germline V gene lookup returns CDR1 LNHDA and CDR2 SQIVND (reference sequence). CDR3 amino acids: CASTIDSVPIQPQHF. The CDR3, as DNA: TGTGCCAGTACTATCGACAGTGTCCCAATCCAGCCCCAGCATTTT.

The rearrangement links TRBV4-1 to TRBJ2-5; 11 bases agree with TRBD2. V trimming: 8 bases; J trimming: 5 bases; junction bases outside the gene matches: 10. This CDR3 comprises 15 residues. Per the germline V gene, CDR1 is MGHRA and CDR2 is YSYEKL. CDR3 sequence: CASEKGLAEGETQYF. The CDR3 DNA reads TGCGCCAGCGAGAAGGGACTAGCGGAGGGGGAGACCCAGTACTTC.

Remarks on this clone: In the same sample, other DNA sequences code for this CDR3. The chain joins TRBV5-4 to TRBJ2-2, with 7 positions matching TRBD1. The CDR3 has 15 residues. The ends lost 0 bases at V and 2 bases at J; junction bases unmatched: 1. Germline V CDR1 and CDR2: SGHNT, YYREEE (reference sequence). CDR3 residues: CASSLGTGNTGELFF. The CDR3 DNA reads TGTGCCAGCAGCTTGGGGACAGGAAACACCGGGGAGCTGTTTTTT.

This chain links TRBV2 with TRBJ2-2; no reliable D call. V lost 2 bases, J lost 5 bases, and 9 bases lay in between. CDR1 SNHLY and CDR2 FYNNEI come from the germline V gene. The CDR3 totals 14 residues. The CDR3 here is CASSEKGSTGELFF. CDR3 sequence (DNA): TGTGCCAGCAGTGAAAAGGGTTCAACCGGGGAGCTGTTTTTT.

This chain uses TRBV11-2 with TRBJ2-7; D is perhaps TRBD1 (7 bases). The CDR3 length is 19 residues. Trimming shortened V by 0 bases and J by 2 bases, and 23 bases separated the two germline ends. Germline V gene sequence: CDR1 SGHAT, CDR2 FQNNGV. Here the CDR3 DNA reads TGTGCCAGCAGCTTAGATCGGGGGCTGCCGACAGGGCAGACCTACGAGCAGTACTTC. Protein: CASSLDRGLPTGQTYEQYF.

This chain links TRBV4-1 with TRBJ2-3; D is possibly TRBD2 (5 bases). Germline-derived CDR1 and CDR2 are MGHRA and YSYEKL. Trimming pared 0 bases from V and 0 bases from J, leaving 7 bases between. CDR3 size: 15 residues. The CDR3 DNA follows: TGCGCCAGCAGCCAAGATCCGGGGAGCACAGATACGCAGTATTTT. This encodes CASSQDPGSTDTQYF.